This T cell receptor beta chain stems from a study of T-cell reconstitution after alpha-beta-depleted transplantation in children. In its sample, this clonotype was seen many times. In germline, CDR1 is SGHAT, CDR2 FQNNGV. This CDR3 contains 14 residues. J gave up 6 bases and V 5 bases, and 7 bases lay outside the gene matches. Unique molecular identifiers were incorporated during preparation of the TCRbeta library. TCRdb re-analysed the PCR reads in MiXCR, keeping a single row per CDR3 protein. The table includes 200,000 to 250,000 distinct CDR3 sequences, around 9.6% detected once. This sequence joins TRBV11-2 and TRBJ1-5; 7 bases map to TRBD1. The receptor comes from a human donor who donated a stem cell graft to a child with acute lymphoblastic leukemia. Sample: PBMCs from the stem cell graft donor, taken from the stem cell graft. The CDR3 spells CASSPSGGSQPQHF. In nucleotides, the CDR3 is TGTGCCAGCAGCCCATCAGGGGGGAGTCAGCCCCAGCATTTT.